This T cell receptor beta chain came from a study of cytomegalovirus exposure and HLA in healthy donors. On this clone itself: Its antigen remains unknown.

The PCR was carried out with 60 Vbeta primers and 13 Jbeta primers. Using immunoSEQ multiplex PCR, the repertoire was profiled, and TCRdb retains in-frame clones only, with some absent. Counted here are around 170,000 clones, approximately 80% occurring once; the ten biggest clones make up under 1.5%. V lost 1 base and J 7 bases, leaving 8 bases between the germline ends. This CDR3 has 13 residues. Germline V gene sequence: CDR1 LNHDA, CDR2 SQIVND (reference sequence). Study observations and caveats: Rare sequences made up most TCRs, while some public TCRs were found in many donors.

The sequencing sample was made of PBMCs. The source is a male donor in good health and CMV-seronegative. The genes are TRBV19 and TRBJ2-1; no firm D call. The CDR3 here is CASSIGAVNEQFF. The CDR3 region has the DNA TGTGCCAGTAGTATAGGGGCCGTGAATGAGCAGTTCTTC. The full variable domain, its missing parts supplied by reference TRBV19 and TRBJ2-1, is DGGITQSPKYLFRKEGQNVTLSCEQNLNHDAMYWYRQDPGQGLRLIYYSQIVNDFQKGDIAEGYSVSREKKESFPLTVTSAQKNPTAFYLCASSIGAVNEQFFGPGTRLTVL.